Below, one T cell receptor beta chain is given with its context. Its target is not known. The sample originates from a study of cytomegalovirus exposure and HLA in healthy donors. This CDR3 spans 14 amino acids. Germline lookup yields CDR1 LNHDA and CDR2 SQIVND (reference sequence). V was shortened by 8 bases and J by 7 bases, with 18 bases between the two germline ends. Study-level findings and limits: Cytomegalovirus association was assigned to more than 150 TCR beta chains. The classifier was said to identify cytomegalovirus status with high specificity and sensitivity. A few of the chains that were CMV-associated were confirmed in vitro to be specific for CMV antigens. Clusters of TCRs from the first cohort tended to co-occur in the 90 to 150 validation repertoires (as a later analysis found).

The repertoire was sequenced with immunoSEQ multiplex PCR; TCRdb's copy has only in-frame clones and lacks some. Among some 80,000 clones listed, approximately 96% were seen once. The rearrangement links TRBV19 to TRBJ2-1; D possibly corresponds to TRBD2 (5 bases). Sequencing used PBMCs. The receptor's source is a young woman in good health and CMV-seronegative. This CDR3 is CASRNPILANEQFF. CDR3 DNA sequence: TGTGCCAGTCGGAACCCGATTCTAGCTAATGAGCAGTTCTTC.